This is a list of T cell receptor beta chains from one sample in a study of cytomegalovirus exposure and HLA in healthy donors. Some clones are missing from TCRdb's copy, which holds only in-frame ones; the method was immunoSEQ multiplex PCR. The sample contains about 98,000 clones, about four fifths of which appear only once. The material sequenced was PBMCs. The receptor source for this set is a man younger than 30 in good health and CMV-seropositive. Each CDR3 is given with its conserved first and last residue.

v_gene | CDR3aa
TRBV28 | CASRYPLEVNTEAFF
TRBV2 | CASTLSGANVLTF
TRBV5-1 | CASSLETGGSGNTIYF
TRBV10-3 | CAISESRGLAGSYNEQFF
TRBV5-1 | CASSLTRNTEAFF
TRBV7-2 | CASSTSSGDYEQYF
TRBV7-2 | CASSPILDRDRGHEQYF
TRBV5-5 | CASSAGGPGDTQYF
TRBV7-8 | CASSSLQGAFNEKLFF
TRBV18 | CASSPPPGGAANEKLFF
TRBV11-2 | CASSWTENTEAFF
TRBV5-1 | CASSPGQGDGYTF
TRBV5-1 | CASSLGAGSNTEAFF
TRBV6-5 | CASSYSRVTYEQYF
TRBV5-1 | CASNEGAINEKLFF
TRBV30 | CAWSVQDRGDTQYF
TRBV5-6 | CASSLDQGLSYEQYF
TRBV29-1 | CSVTNSGTGYSYEQYF
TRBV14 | CASSPVGQSYNEKLFF
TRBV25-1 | CASLRPDRGPDSLYEQYF
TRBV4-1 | CASRGWAGDYGYTF
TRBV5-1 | CASSLGVPRTVQPQHF
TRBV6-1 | CASSENHRGWNQPQHF
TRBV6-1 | CASSEAPGGPYQETQYF
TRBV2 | CASRNLGDRVSPLHF
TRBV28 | CASRPDRIQETQYF
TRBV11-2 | CASSLAVGQAWISGYTF
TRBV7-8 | CASSFWRMETQYF
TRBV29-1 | CSPSGPNEQFF
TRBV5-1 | CASSGDMARGYEQYF
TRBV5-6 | CASSGDSSGNTIYF
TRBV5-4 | CASSVDGGEQFF
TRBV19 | CASRARGYDEQYF
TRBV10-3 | CAISDPTADNVNTGELFF
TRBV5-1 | CATLPPSPGWYEQYF
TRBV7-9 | CASSFTGSKETQYF
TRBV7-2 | CASSVTGGNYGYTF
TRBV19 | CASSRGQGREKLFF
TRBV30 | CAWSPGIAGNTIYF
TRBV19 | CASRRTGGARETQYF
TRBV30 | CAWRGGRGKKDTQYF
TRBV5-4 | CASSSFQGANYEQYF
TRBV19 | CASGTGAYEQYF
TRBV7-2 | CASSLRVGAATF
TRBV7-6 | CASSSKGADTGELFF
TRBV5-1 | CASSRDRVIYNEQFF
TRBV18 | CASSPRQGDNEQFF
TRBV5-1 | CASSPDRRSYEQYF
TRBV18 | CASSPRRGQSLKINEKLFF
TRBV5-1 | CASSLVGAEVETQYF
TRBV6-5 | CASTPTRGGNEQFF
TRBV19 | CASSISGGGTDTQYF
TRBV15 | CATSSRASNQPQHF
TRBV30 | CAWSVLSHQRTNEKLFF